A single sample gave rise to the 30 T cell receptor beta chains below, sequenced in a study of T cell repertoires in cytomegalovirus infection. MiXCR, run by TCRdb on the reads, gives a single entry per CDR3 protein. Of 90,000 to 120,000 distinct CDR3 sequences listed, about 25% were seen once; the top ten hold about 39%. The sample was CD8+ T cells from PBMCs. Receptors originate from a human donor in good health (CMV status not recorded). Some clones in this sample may be carry-over from other donors' samples.

There are many counts of this clonotype. V usage is TRBV28 and J usage is TRBJ2-5; the D gene is possibly TRBD1 (6 bases). Trimming pared 2 bases from V and 1 base from J, leaving 14 bases between. Germline CDR1 MDHEN, CDR2 SYDVKM. The CDR3 is made up of 16 amino acids. The chain's CDR3 is CASSLNRQDLQETQYF. The DNA for the CDR3 is TGTGCCAGCAGTTTAAACCGACAGGACCTCCAAGAGACCCAGTACTTC.

This clonotype was counted many times. The chain combines TRBV7-8 with TRBJ1-4; D possibly corresponds to TRBD1 (6 bases). Deletions cut 1 base from V and 7 bases from J, with 10 bases between. The CDR3 length is 14 residues. Per the germline V gene, CDR1 is SGHVS and CDR2 is FQNEAQ. CDR3 bases: TGTGCCAGCAGCTTAGATAGCAGGGGTGAAAAACTGTTTTTT. Translated: CASSLDSRGEKLFF.

The chain couples TRBV6-5 to TRBJ2-7, with unresolved D. Germline CDR1 and CDR2: MNHEY and SVGAGI. V was trimmed by 0 bases and J by 0 bases, leaving 9 bases between them. CDR3 length: 15 residues. Written as DNA, the CDR3 is TGTGCCAGCAGTTACTCGGCAGTCCCCTCCTACGAGCAGTACTTC. Protein sequence: CASSYSAVPSYEQYF.

This clonotype has at least ten counts. The chain is built from TRBV7-2 and TRBJ1-5; D gene ambiguous. The CDR3 is made up of 15 amino acids. Per germline, CDR1 SGHTA and CDR2 FQGNSA. V lost 5 bases and J 0 bases, leaving 11 bases between the germline ends. DNA of the CDR3: TGTGCCAGCAGCATTAAGGGCAGTAGCAATCAGCCCCAGCATTTT. Translation: CASSIKGSSNQPQHF.

This clonotype was detected many times. The chain combines TRBV5-4 with TRBJ2-3; 7 nucleotides align to TRBD2. The CDR3 is 13 residues long. V shed 4 bases and J 4 bases; nucleotides not matched to a gene: 3. Germline V gene sequence: CDR1 SGHNT, CDR2 YYREEE (reference sequence). This chain's CDR3 is CASSLAGADTQYF. The CDR3 DNA sequence: TGTGCCAGCAGCCTGGCGGGAGCAGATACGCAGTATTTT.

In its sample, this clonotype was seen many times. J is TRBJ1-5 and V is TRBV12-3 or TRBV12-4; possibly TRBD1 for D (6 bases). This CDR3 comprises 14 residues. Trimming left V 5 bases short and J 3 bases short, with 11 bases between. CDR3 nucleotides: TGTGCCAGCAGTCAGCGACAGGCCAATCAGCCCCAGCATTTT. It yields the protein CASSQRQANQPQHF.

There are many counts of this clonotype. The genes are TRBV7-6 and TRBJ1-1, with 10 bases identical to TRBD1. Germline CDR1 is SGHVS and CDR2 is FNYEAQ. The CDR3 sequence is 16 residues long. Trimming cost V 5 bases and J 5 bases; bases outside gene matches: 11. CDR3 sequence (DNA): TGTGCCAGCAGCCCAGGGGACAGGGGAGATAGGACTGAAGCTTTCTTT. It codes for CASSPGDRGDRTEAFF.

This clonotype has at least ten counts. The chain combines TRBV7-2 with TRBJ2-3, with TRBD2 matching 10 bases. This CDR3 spans 15 amino acids. J lost 5 bases, V lost 3 bases, and 5 bases had no gene match. Germline CDR1 and CDR2: SGHTA and FQGNSA. CDR3 DNA sequence: TGTGCCAGCAGCTTTACAGCGGGAGGGCGAGATACGCAGTATTTT. Protein product: CASSFTAGGRDTQYF.

This clonotype was counted between two and nine times. This chain links TRBV7-9 with TRBJ1-1; D remains unclear. This CDR3 is built from 16 residues. Trimming left V 7 bases short and J 0 bases short, with 18 bases between. In germline, CDR1 is SEHNR, CDR2 FQNEAQ (reference sequence). CDR3 loop: CASKLPGTGMNTEAFF. For the CDR3, the DNA is TGTGCCAGCAAACTGCCCGGAACGGGCATGAACACTGAAGCTTTCTTT.

The V call is TRBV28, the J call TRBJ2-7; D may be TRBD2 (5 bases). CDR3 length: 14 amino acids. The germline V and J ends were trimmed by 5 bases and 2 bases, with 13 bases remaining between them. The germline V gene encodes CDR1 MDHEN and CDR2 SYDVKM. Written as DNA, the CDR3 is TGTGCCAGCAGTCGTCCGGGAAGCCCCTACGAGCAGTACTTC. Protein sequence: CASSRPGSPYEQYF.

This clonotype was seen a handful of times. J is TRBJ2-7 and V is TRBV29-1; D may be TRBD1 (6 bases). Germline CDR1 reads SQVTM; CDR2 reads ANQGSEA. The CDR3 runs to 11 residues. V lost 6 bases and J 5 bases, leaving 11 bases between the germline ends. DNA of the CDR3: TGCAGCGTGCTAAGGGACAACGAGCAGTACTTC. It encodes CSVLRDNEQYF.

This clonotype has more than one count but fewer than ten. The V gene is TRBV7-4, the J gene TRBJ1-5; D gene ambiguous. The CDR3 length is 12 residues. Germline V CDR1 and CDR2: SGHVT, SQSDAQ. V shed 3 bases and J shed 5 bases, with 5 bases lying between them. The CDR3 region has the DNA TGTGCCAGCAGCTTTGGGGATCAGCCCCAGCATTTT. Protein sequence: CASSFGDQPQHF.

This clonotype has more than one count but fewer than ten. The chain combines TRBV7-7 with TRBJ2-5; 12 nucleotides line up with TRBD2. The germline CDR1 and CDR2 sequences are SSHAT and FNYEAQ (reference sequence). J lost 5 bases, V lost 2 bases, and 12 bases had no gene match. The CDR3 runs 18 residues. Written as DNA, the CDR3 is TGTGCCAGCAGCTTAAATCCCGGACTAGCGGGGCGTCGGGAGACCCAGTACTTC. Residues: CASSLNPGLAGRRETQYF.

This clonotype was observed many times. The chain employs TRBV10-3 and TRBJ2-1, with D perhaps being TRBD1 or TRBD2 (5 bases each). The ends were cut back, 0 bases at V and 2 bases at J, with 11 bases in the middle. Per the germline V gene, CDR1 is ENHRY and CDR2 is SYGVKD. This CDR3 is 16 amino acids long. CDR3 sequence reads: CAISESWDGTYNEQFF. CDR3 nucleotide sequence: TGTGCCATCAGTGAGTCATGGGACGGCACCTACAATGAGCAGTTCTTC.

This clonotype was seen ten or more times. J is TRBJ2-7 and V is TRBV7-8; the D is unclear. Germline V gives CDR1 SGHVS, CDR2 FQNEAQ. Trimming removed 4 bases from V and 3 bases from J, with 16 bases in between. The CDR3 covers 15 residues. The CDR3: CASSSARQIDYEQYF. CDR3 DNA sequence: TGTGCCAGCAGCTCCGCCCGGCAAATCGACTACGAGCAGTACTTC.

This clonotype has more than one count but fewer than ten. The chain joins TRBV28 to TRBJ2-3; possibly TRBD2 for D (5 bases). CDR1 is MDHEN, CDR2 SYDVKM, per germline. The CDR3 length is 12 residues. Trimming removed 3 bases at V and 7 bases at J, with 8 bases between. The CDR3 is CASSFRTYTQYF. DNA of the CDR3: TGTGCCAGCAGTTTCAGGACTTATACGCAGTATTTT. The variable domain in full, completed from reference TRBV28 and TRBJ2-3, reads DVKVTQSSRYLVKRTGEKVFLECVQDMDHENMFWYRQDPGLGLRLIYFSYDVKMKEKGDIPEGYSVSREKKERFSLILESASTNQTSMYLCASSFRTYTQYFGPGTRLTVL.

This clonotype was found many times. The V call is TRBV7-8, the J call TRBJ2-7; TRBD1 agrees at 9 bases. V dropped 2 bases and J dropped 1; count of bases not matched to a gene: 6. In germline, CDR1 is SGHVS, CDR2 FQNEAQ. The CDR3 extends over 16 amino acids. The CDR3 sequence: CASSLKPGQGSYEQYF. Here the CDR3 DNA reads TGTGCCAGCAGCTTAAAGCCGGGACAGGGATCCTACGAGCAGTACTTC.

This clonotype was counted only a few times. The chain is built from TRBV5-1 and TRBJ1-1; D is ambiguous. The CDR3 length is 14 residues. The germline V gene has CDR1 SGHRS and CDR2 YFSETQ. V gave up 0 bases and J gave up 4 bases, with 10 bases separating them. CDR3: CASSLEAVFTEAFF. The DNA for the CDR3 is TGCGCCAGCAGCTTGGAGGCCGTGTTCACTGAAGCTTTCTTT.

The V gene is TRBV10-3, the J gene TRBJ2-3; 9 bases agree with TRBD2. The germline CDR1 and CDR2 sequences are ENHRY and SYGVKD. V was pared by 6 bases and J by 6 bases, with 10 bases of the junction left unmatched. The CDR3 is 15 residues long. The CDR3 nucleotides are TGTGCCATCAGCCGGACTAGCGAGGAGTGGGATACGCAGTATTTT. This sequence encodes CAISRTSEEWDTQYF.

This clonotype was recorded a few times. The rearrangement joins TRBV4-3 to TRBJ2-1; no reliable D call. V lost 4 bases and J lost 3, with 10 bases in between. CDR3 size: 14 residues. Germline CDR1 LGHNA, CDR2 YSLEER. The CDR3 nucleotides read TGCGCCAGCAGCCCCGGCGGAAACTACAATGAGCAGTTCTTC. Its protein is CASSPGGNYNEQFF.

The chain employs TRBV6-6 and TRBJ1-6; 11 nucleotides agree with TRBD1. With V trimmed by 6 bases and J by 4 bases, 5 bases remained unmatched. The CDR3 consists of 16 residues. The germline CDR1 and CDR2 sequences are MNHNY and SVGAGI (reference sequence). The CDR3 is CASRTGTGGYNSPLHF. In DNA form, the CDR3 reads TGTGCCAGCAGAACCGGGACAGGGGGATATAATTCACCCCTCCACTTT.

This rearrangement joins TRBV2 to TRBJ1-2; TRBD1 matches 11 bases. J lost 8 bases, V lost 6 bases, and 11 bases had no gene match. The germline gives CDR1 SNHLY, CDR2 FYNNEI. This CDR3 has 15 residues. CDR3 nucleotides: TGTGCCAGCAGGCAGGGACAGGGGGGTCACCTAGGCTACACCTTC. Translating it yields CASRQGQGGHLGYTF.

This clonotype was counted ten times or more. This rearrangement joins TRBV7-2 to TRBJ1-6; tentative D call: TRBD1 (5 bases). The CDR3 sequence is 18 residues long. Trimming left V 3 bases short and J 0 bases short, with 15 bases between. Germline values: CDR1 SGHTA, CDR2 FQGNSA. The CDR3 loop is CASSFLAGGSSYNSPLHF. The CDR3 coding sequence is TGTGCCAGCAGCTTCTTGGCGGGGGGATCCTCCTATAATTCACCCCTCCACTTT.

A few counts support this clonotype. J is TRBJ2-2 and V is TRBV4-3; possible D gene TRBD2, 5 bases. The CDR3 sequence is 14 residues long. Trimming stripped 5 bases from V and 0 bases from J, with 7 bases between. Germline V CDR1 and CDR2: LGHNA, YSLEER. The CDR3 protein is CASSSSPNTGELFF. As DNA, the CDR3 is TGCGCCAGCAGCTCTAGCCCGAACACCGGGGAGCTGTTTTTT.

This clonotype was counted between two and nine times. This rearrangement joins TRBV6-1 to TRBJ2-5; 7 nucleotides match TRBD2. The CDR3 has 14 amino acids. J gave up 5 bases and V 3 bases, and 6 bases lay outside the gene matches. CDR1 and CDR2 from the germline V gene are MNHNS and SASEGT. The CDR3 sequence: CASSDGEGSETQYF. The CDR3 DNA follows: TGTGCCAGCAGTGACGGGGAGGGCTCCGAGACCCAGTACTTC.

V gene TRBV19 combines with J gene TRBJ2-7; D is undetermined. Germline CDR1 LNHDA, CDR2 SQIVND (reference sequence). CDR3 size: 13 residues. V lost 6 bases, J lost 2 bases, and 11 bases lay in between. The CDR3 loop is CASSFDTTYEQYF. In DNA form, the CDR3 reads TGTGCCAGTAGCTTTGACACCACCTACGAGCAGTACTTC.

The table lists this clonotype with a few counts. The chain employs TRBV6-1 and TRBJ2-7; 9 nucleotides agree with TRBD2. CDR3 size: 15 residues. The germline V gene has CDR1 MNHNS and CDR2 SASEGT. V trimming: 1 base; J trimming: 2 bases; junction bases outside the gene matches: 3. CDR3 DNA sequence: TGTGCCAGCAGTGAAGGGTTAGCGGGGGCCTACGAGCAGTACTTC. The encoded protein is CASSEGLAGAYEQYF.

This clonotype was seen more than once but under ten times. V usage is TRBV4-2 and J usage is TRBJ2-7, with a weak D call TRBD2 (5 bases). Trimming removed 1 base from V and 4 bases from J, with 11 bases in between. From germline, CDR1 is LGHNA and CDR2 YNFKEQ. The CDR3 totals 14 residues. The CDR3 loop is CASSQAHGGYEQYF. The CDR3 nucleotides are TGTGCCAGCAGCCAAGCACACGGAGGTTACGAGCAGTACTTC.

This sequence joins TRBV9 and TRBJ2-2; the D is unclear. V was pared by 3 bases and J by 2 bases, with 11 bases between. Germline V gene lookup returns CDR1 SGDLS and CDR2 YYNGEE. The CDR3 covers 15 residues. Written as DNA, the CDR3 is TGTGCCAGCAGCGGAGGCGAAATAAACACCGGGGAGCTGTTTTTT. It codes for CASSGGEINTGELFF.

The chain couples TRBV7-9 to TRBJ2-3; tentatively, D is TRBD2 (6 bases). The CDR3 runs to 14 residues. Germline V CDR1 and CDR2: SEHNR, FQNEAQ (reference sequence). Trimming stripped 5 bases from V and 4 bases from J, with 13 bases between. Written as DNA, the CDR3 is TGTGCCAGCAGCGACGGGACTCTGGCAGATACGCAGTATTTT. Its translation: CASSDGTLADTQYF. Variable domain in full (rest from reference TRBV7-9 and TRBJ2-3): DTGVSQNPRHKITKRGQNVTFRCDPISEHNRLYWYRQTLGQGPEFLTYFQNEAQLEKSRLLSDRFSAERPKGSFSTLEIQRTEQGDSAMYLCASSDGTLADTQYFGPGTRLTVL.